This TCR beta chain was recorded in a study of T cells after yellow fever vaccination. Study information: Each low-cell-number fraction was prepared by means of SMART-Seq v4 Ultra Low Input.

This CDR3 comprises 16 residues. V lost 1 base, J lost 0 bases, and 4 bases stayed unmatched. Germline CDR1 SQVTM, CDR2 ANQGSEA. TCRdb itself ran the 5' RACE reads through MiXCR, one entry per CDR3 protein. The sample has about 360,000 distinct CDR3 sequences; over 5% are singletons. This clonotype was seen only a few times. This sequence was found in a man between 25 and 39 years old who received the YFV17D yellow fever vaccine. The sample consisted of PBMCs, taken 5 days after the yellow fever booster vaccination. This chain connects TRBV29-1 to TRBJ2-1, with 9 bases aligning to TRBD2. In nucleotides, the CDR3 is TGCAGCGTTGAAGTCGGTAGCGGGAGCTCCTACAATGAGCAGTTCTTC. It encodes CSVEVGSGSSYNEQFF.